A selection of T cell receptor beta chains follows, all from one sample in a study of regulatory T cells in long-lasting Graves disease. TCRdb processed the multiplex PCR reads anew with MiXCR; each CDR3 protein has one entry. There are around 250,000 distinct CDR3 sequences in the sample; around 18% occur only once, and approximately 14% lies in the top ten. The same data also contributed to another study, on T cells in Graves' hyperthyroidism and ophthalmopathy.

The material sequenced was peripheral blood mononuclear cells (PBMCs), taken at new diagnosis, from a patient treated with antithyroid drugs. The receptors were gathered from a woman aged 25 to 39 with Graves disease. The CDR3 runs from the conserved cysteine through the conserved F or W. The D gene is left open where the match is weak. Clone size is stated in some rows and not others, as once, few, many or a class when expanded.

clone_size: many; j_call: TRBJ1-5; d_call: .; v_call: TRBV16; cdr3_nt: TGTGCCAGCAGTCGACAGGTTAATCAGCCCCAGCATTTT; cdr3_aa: CASSRQVNQPQHF
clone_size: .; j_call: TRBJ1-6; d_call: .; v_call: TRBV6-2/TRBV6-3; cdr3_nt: TGTGCCAGCAATAGACCCCGTCGGGCCCTCCACTTT; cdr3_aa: CASNRPRRALHF
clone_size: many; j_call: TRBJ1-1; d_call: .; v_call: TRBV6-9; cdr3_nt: TGTGCCAGCAGTTATCGCCAGGGAGAAGCTGAAGCTTTCTTT; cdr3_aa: CASSYRQGEAEAFF
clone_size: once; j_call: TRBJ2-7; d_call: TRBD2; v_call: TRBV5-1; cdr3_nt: TGCGCCGGCAGCTTGACGGGACTAGCGGGGGGCGACTTGGACCAGCAGTACTTC; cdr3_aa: CAGSLTGLAGGDLDQQYF
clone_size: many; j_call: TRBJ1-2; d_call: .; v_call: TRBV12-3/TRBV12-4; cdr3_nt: TGTGCCAGCACAAGGGGTGGTAACTATGGCTACACCTTC; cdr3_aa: CASTRGGNYGYTF
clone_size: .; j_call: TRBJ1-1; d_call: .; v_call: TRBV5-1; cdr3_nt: TGCGCCAGCAGCGGACCCGGGACGGTGAACACTGAAGCTTTCTTT; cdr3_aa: CASSGPGTVNTEAFF
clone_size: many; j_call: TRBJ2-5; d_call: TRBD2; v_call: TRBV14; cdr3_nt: TGTGCCAGCAGCCGCGGGGGGGCCGGAGAGACCCAGTACTTC; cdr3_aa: CASSRGGAGETQYF
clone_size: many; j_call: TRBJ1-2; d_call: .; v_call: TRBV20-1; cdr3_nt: TGCAGTGCTAGAAGGGGAAACTACGGCTACACCTTC; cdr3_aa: CSARRGNYGYTF
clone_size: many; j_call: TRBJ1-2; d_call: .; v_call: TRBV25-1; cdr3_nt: TGTGCCAGCAGTGAGCCCCCGTATGGCTACACCTTC; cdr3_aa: CASSEPPYGYTF
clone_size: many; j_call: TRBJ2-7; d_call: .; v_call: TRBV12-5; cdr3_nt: TGTGCTAGTGGTTTGGTATCCACGCTAAGGGACGAGCAGTACTTC; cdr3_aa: CASGLVSTLRDEQYF
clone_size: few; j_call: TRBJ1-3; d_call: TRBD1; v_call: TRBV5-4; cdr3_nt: TGTGCCAGCAGCTCTGACAGGGCTGGAAACACCATATATTTT; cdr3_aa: CASSSDRAGNTIYF
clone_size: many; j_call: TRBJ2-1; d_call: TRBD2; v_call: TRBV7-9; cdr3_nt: TGTGCCAGCAGCTTAGTTGGGGAGCGGGGGGAGCAGTTCTTC; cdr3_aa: CASSLVGERGEQFF
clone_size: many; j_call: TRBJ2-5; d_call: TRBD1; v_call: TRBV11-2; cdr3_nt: TGTGCCAGCAGCTTACAGGGGCCAGGGGGGACCCAGTACTTC; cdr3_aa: CASSLQGPGGTQYF
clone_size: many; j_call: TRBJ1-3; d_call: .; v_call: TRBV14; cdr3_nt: TGTGCCAGCAGCCAAGTCCCCTACCAGGGGAACACCATATATTTT; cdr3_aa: CASSQVPYQGNTIYF
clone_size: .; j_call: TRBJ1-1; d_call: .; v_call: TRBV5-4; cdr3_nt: TGTGCCAGCAGCTATCCAGGAGGGCGGGGCACTGAAGCTTTCTTT; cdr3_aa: CASSYPGGRGTEAFF
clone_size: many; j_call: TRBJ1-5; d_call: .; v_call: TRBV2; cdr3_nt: TGTGCCAGCAGTGATGTGACCGAAGATCAGCCCCAGCATTTT; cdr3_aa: CASSDVTEDQPQHF
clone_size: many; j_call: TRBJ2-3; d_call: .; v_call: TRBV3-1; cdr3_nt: TGTGCCAGCAGCCAAGATCTCGGCGGAGGAGACACGCAGTATTTT; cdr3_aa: CASSQDLGGGDTQYF
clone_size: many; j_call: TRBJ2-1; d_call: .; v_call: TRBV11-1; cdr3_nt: TGTGCCAGCAGCTGGGTGGGGGGGCATGAGCAGTTCTTC; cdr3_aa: CASSWVGGHEQFF
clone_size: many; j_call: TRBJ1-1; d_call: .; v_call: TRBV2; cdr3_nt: TGCGCCAGCAGCTTGACCGTGAACACTGAAGCTTTCTTT; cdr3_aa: CASSLTVNTEAFF
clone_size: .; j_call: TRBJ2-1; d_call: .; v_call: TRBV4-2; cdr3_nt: TGTGCCAGCAGCCCGGAGGGACAGAGCTCCTACAATGAGCAGTTCTTC; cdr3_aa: CASSPEGQSSYNEQFF
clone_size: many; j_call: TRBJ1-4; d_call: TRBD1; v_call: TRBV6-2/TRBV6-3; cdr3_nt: TGTGCCAGCAGTGAAGGACAGGGCTGGGGATTCGAAAAACTGTTTTTT; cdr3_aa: CASSEGQGWGFEKLFF
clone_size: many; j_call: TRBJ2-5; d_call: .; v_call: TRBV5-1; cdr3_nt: TGCGCCAGCAGCCTAGGCGAATTCGCAGCGTGGTACCAAGAGACCCAGTACTTC; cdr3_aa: CASSLGEFAAWYQETQYF
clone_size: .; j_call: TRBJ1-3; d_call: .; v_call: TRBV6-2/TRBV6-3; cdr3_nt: TGTGCCAGCAGTGAAAGTGTGGGATGGTCTGGAAACACCATATATTTT; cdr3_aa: CASSESVGWSGNTIYF
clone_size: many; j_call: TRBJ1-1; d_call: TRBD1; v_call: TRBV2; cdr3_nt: TGTGCCAGCAGGGGGACAGGGGCCCGGGACACTGAAGCTTTCTTT; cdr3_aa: CASRGTGARDTEAFF
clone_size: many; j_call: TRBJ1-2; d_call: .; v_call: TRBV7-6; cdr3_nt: TGTGCCAGCAGCTTAGAACAGGGTCTTGGCTACACCTTC; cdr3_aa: CASSLEQGLGYTF
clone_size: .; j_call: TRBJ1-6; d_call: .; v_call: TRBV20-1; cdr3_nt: TGCAGTGCTAGCCGGGATCACAGTAATTCACCCCTCCACTTT; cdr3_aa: CSASRDHSNSPLHF
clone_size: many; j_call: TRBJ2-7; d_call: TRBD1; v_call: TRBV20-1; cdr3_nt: TGCAGTGCGCCCGGGACAGGGTCGATCTCAGCTGGATACGAGCAGTACTTC; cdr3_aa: CSAPGTGSISAGYEQYF
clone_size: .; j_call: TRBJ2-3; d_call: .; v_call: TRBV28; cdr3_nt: TGTGCCAGCAGTTTAGGACAGAACCTTTTTTCCACAGATACGCAGTATTTT; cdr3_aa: CASSLGQNLFSTDTQYF